The rows below give T cell receptor beta chains drawn from one sample of a study of blood T cell repertoires in COVID-19. Method: immunoSEQ multiplex PCR; TCRdb's copy keeps in-frame clones and lacks some. Of fewer than 200,000 clones listed, 82% were seen once; the top ten hold more than 4%. Material for sequencing was PBMCs or T cells enriched from blood (not recorded which). The source is a woman aged 60 to 75 with acute COVID-19. Both conserved end residues are trimmed from each CDR3. Fields, in order: V gene, J gene, CDR3 protein.

V: TRBV10-1
J: TRBJ2-1
CDR3: ASSDRAGAYNEQF

V: TRBV10-1
J: TRBJ1-1
CDR3: ASSDGSQIMNTEAF

V: TRBV3-1/TRBV3-2
J: TRBJ1-2
CDR3: ASSHRDRGNGYT

V: TRBV28
J: TRBJ1-4
CDR3: ASSLLDRGSEKLF

V: TRBV7-8
J: TRBJ2-1
CDR3: ASSRRGEQF

V: TRBV7-2
J: TRBJ2-5
CDR3: ASSLITGAATQY

V: TRBV7-2
J: TRBJ1-1
CDR3: ASSPPGSPSNTEAF

V: TRBV6-5
J: TRBJ2-7
CDR3: ASSPGQSYEQY

V: TRBV5-6
J: TRBJ1-4
CDR3: ASSSGQGSEKLF

V: TRBV15
J: TRBJ2-3
CDR3: ATSSDSTDTQY

V: TRBV5-1
J: TRBJ2-7
CDR3: ASSWAPGTGAHEQY

V: TRBV30
J: TRBJ1-1
CDR3: AWRGPGRGEAF

V: TRBV2
J: TRBJ2-7
CDR3: ASSEQLMAGIGNEQY

V: TRBV19
J: TRBJ1-2
CDR3: ASSKERTGGYYGYT

V: TRBV7-6
J: TRBJ2-3
CDR3: ASSLILAGGADTQY

V: TRBV19
J: TRBJ2-5
CDR3: ASSKERETQY